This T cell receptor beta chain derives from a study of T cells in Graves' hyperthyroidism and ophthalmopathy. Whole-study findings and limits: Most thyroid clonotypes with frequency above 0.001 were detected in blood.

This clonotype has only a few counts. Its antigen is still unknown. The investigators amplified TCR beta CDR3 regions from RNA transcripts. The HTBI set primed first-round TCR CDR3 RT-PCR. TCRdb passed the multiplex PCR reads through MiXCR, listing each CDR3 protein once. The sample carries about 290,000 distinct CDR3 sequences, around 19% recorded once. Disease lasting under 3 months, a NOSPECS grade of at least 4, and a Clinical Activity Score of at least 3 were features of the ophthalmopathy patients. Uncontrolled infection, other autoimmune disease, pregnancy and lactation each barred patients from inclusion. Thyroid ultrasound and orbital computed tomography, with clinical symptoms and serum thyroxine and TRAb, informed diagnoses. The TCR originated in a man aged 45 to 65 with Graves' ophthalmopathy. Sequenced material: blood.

This chain's CDR3 is CASSIGGIGQPQHF. Here the CDR3 DNA reads TGTGCCAGTAGTATAGGCGGGATCGGACAGCCCCAGCATTTT. The chain joins TRBV19 to TRBJ1-5; D unresolved. V gave up 1 base and J gave up 7 bases, with 11 bases separating them. This CDR3 is built from 14 residues. Germline loops: CDR1 LNHDA, CDR2 SQIVND (reference sequence).